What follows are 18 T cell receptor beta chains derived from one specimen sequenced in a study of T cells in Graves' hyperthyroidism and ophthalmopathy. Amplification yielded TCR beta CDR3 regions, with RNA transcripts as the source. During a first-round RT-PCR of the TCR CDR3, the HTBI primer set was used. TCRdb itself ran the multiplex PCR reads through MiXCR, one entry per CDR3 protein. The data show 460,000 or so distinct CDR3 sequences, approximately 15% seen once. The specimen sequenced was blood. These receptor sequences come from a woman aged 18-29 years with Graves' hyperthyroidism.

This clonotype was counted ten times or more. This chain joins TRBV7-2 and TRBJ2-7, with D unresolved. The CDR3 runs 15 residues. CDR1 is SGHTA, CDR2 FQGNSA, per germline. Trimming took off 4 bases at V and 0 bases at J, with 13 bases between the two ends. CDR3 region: CASSSLRSASYEQYF. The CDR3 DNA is TGTGCCAGCAGCTCCCTGAGATCCGCCTCCTACGAGCAGTACTTC. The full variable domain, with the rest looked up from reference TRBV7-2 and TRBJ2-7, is GAGVSQSPSNKVTEKGKDVELRCDPISGHTALYWYRQSLGQGLEFLIYFQGNSAPDKSGLPSDRFSAERTGGSVSTLTIQRTQQEDSAVYLCASSSLRSASYEQYFGPGTRLTVT.

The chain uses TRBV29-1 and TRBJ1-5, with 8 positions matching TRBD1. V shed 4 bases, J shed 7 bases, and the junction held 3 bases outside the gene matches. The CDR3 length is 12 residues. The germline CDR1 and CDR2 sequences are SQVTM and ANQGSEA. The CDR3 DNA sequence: TGCAGCGTTGTACAGGGGGGGCAGCCCCAGCATTTT. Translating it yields CSVVQGGQPQHF.

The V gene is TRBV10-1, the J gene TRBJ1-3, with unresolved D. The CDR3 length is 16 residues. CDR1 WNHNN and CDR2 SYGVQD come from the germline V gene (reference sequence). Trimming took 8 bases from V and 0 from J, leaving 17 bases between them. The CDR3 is CASGGDKASSGNTIYF. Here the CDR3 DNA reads TGCGCCAGCGGCGGCGACAAGGCCTCCTCTGGAAACACCATATATTTT.

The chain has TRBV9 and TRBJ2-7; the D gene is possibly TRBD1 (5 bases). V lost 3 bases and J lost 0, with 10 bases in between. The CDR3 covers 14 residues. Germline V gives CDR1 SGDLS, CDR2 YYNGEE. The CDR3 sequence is CASSAYRSSYEQYF. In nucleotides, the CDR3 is TGTGCCAGCAGCGCCTACAGGAGCTCCTACGAGCAGTACTTC.

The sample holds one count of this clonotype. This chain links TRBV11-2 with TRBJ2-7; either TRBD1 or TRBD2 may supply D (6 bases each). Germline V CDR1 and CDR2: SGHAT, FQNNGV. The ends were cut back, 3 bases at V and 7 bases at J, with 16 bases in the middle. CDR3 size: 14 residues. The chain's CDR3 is CASSFWGATWEQYF. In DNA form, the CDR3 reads TGTGCCAGCAGCTTTTGGGGGGCGACATGGGAGCAGTACTTC.

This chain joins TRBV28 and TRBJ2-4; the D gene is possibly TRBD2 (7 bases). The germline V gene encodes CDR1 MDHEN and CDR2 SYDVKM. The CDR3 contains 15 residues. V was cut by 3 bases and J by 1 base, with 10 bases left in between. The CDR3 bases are TGTGCCAGCAGTTTGAGGGGGGGGGCCAAAAACATTCAGTACTTC. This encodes CASSLRGGAKNIQYF.

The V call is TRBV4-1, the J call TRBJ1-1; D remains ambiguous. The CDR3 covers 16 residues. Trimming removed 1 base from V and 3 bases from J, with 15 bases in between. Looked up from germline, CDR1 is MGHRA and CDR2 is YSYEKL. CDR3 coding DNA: TGCGCCAGCAGCCAAGTTGCGGGTAGGGTTCACACTGAAGCTTTCTTT. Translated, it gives CASSQVAGRVHTEAFF.

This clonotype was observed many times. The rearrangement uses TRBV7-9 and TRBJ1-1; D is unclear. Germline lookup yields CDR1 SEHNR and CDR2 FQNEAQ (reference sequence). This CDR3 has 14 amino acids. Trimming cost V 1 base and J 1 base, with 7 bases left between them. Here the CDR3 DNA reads TGTGCCAGCAGCTTAGTAGAGGCGAACACTGAAGCTTTCTTT. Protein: CASSLVEANTEAFF.

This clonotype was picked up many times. The CDR3 sequence is CASSLAGLDTQYF. The CDR3 nucleotides are TGTGCCAGCAGCTTGGCCGGGTTAGATACGCAGTATTTT. This chain connects TRBV5-6 to TRBJ2-3; D is unresolved. The CDR3 covers 13 residues. Trimming pared 0 bases from V and 5 bases from J, leaving 7 bases between. Looked up from germline, CDR1 is SGHDT and CDR2 is YYEEEE.

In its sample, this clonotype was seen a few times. The CDR3 protein is CASGRGQVKGNTEAFF. The CDR3 DNA reads as TGTGCTAGTGGAAGGGGGCAGGTTAAGGGGAACACTGAAGCTTTCTTT. V is TRBV12-5 and J is TRBJ1-1, with 7 bases lining up with TRBD1. V was clipped by 6 bases and J by 1 base; unmatched bases: 11. Germline CDR1 is LGHNT and CDR2 is FRNRAP. The CDR3 covers 16 residues.

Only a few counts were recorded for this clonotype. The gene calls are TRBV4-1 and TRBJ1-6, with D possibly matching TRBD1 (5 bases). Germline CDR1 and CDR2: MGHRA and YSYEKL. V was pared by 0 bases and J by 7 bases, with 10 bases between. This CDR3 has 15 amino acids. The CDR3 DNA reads TGCGCCAGCAGCCAAGACAGGGTACGGAATTCACCCCTCCACTTT. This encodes CASSQDRVRNSPLHF.

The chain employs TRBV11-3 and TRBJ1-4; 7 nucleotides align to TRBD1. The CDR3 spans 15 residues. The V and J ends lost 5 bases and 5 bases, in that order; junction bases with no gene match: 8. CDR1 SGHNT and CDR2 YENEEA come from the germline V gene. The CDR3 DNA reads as TGTGCCAGCAGCACCTTGACAGGGACGAATGAAAAACTGTTTTTT. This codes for CASSTLTGTNEKLFF.

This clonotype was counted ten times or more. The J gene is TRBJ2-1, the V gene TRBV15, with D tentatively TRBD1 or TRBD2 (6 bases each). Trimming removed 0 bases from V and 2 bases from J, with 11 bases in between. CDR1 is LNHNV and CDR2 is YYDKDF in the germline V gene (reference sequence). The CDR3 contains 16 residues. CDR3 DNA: TGTGCCACCAGCAGAGATCGAGGGGGGACCTACAATGAGCAGTTCTTC. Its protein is CATSRDRGGTYNEQFF.

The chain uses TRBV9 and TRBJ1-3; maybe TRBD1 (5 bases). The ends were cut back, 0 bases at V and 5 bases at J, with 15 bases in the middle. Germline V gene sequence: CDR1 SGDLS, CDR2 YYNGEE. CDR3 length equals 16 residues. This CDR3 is CASSVELTGRRNTIYF. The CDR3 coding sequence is TGTGCCAGCAGCGTAGAACTCACAGGCCGAAGAAACACCATATATTTT.

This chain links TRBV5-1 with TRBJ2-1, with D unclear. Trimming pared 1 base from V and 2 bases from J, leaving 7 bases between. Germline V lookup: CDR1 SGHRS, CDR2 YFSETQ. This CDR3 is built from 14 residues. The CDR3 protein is CASSLYYPYNEQFF. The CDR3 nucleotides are TGCGCCAGCAGCTTGTACTACCCCTACAATGAGCAGTTCTTC.

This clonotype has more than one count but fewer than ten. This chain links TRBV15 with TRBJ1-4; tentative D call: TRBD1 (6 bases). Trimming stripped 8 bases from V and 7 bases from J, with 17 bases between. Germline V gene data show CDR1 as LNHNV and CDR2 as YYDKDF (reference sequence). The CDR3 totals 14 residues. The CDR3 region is CATGGGGRGEKLFF. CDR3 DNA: TGTGCCACCGGGGGTGGGGGGCGCGGTGAAAAACTGTTTTTT. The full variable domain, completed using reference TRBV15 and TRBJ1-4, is DAMVIQNPRYQVTQFGKPVTLSCSQTLNHNVMYWYQQKSSQAPKLLFHYYDKDFNNEADTPDNFQSRRPNTSFCFLDIRSPGLGDTAMYLCATGGGGRGEKLFFGSGTQLSVL.

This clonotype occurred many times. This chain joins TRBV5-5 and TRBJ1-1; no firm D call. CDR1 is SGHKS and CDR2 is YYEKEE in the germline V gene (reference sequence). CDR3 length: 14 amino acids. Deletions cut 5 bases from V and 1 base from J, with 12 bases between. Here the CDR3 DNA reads TGTGCCAGCAGTTACACTCATAGGAACACTGAAGCTTTCTTT. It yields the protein CASSYTHRNTEAFF.

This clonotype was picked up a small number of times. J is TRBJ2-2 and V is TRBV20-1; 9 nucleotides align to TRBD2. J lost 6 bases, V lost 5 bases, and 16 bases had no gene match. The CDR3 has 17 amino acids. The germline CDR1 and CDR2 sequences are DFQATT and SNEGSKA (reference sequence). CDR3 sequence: CSAQNRFGGRAPGELFF. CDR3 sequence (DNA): TGCAGTGCTCAAAATCGTTTTGGCGGGAGGGCACCCGGGGAGCTGTTTTTT.